A single sample gave rise to the 29 T cell receptor beta chains below, sequenced in a study of vaccination effects on CD4 cells after COVID-19. Generated by immunoSEQ multiplex PCR, the TCRdb table keeps only in-frame clones and is missing some. The sample has 20,000 to 25,000 clones; 73% are singletons. The antigens for these receptors are not known. ViraFEST used viral peptide pools to expand antigen-specific CD4+ T cells before sequencing. Scientists isolated CD4+ T cells after an approximately ten-day culture period ended. Nucleocapsid antibodies were negative in the vaccine recipients, who had never had SARS-CoV-2 infection. The input for sequencing was CD4+ T cells from PBMCs cultured with HCoV-NL63 spike peptides, taken before COVID-19 vaccination. Every receptor here comes from a human donor who received a COVID-19 vaccine.

The chain uses TRBV11-1 and TRBJ2-7; D is possibly TRBD2 (5 bases). This CDR3 has 12 amino acids. V was clipped by 4 bases and J by 3 bases, with 7 bases between them. CDR1 and CDR2 (germline): SGHAT, FQDESV (reference sequence). The CDR3 bases are TGTGCCAGCAGCTCCCGGGGCTACGAGCAGTACTTC. Residues: CASSSRGYEQYF.

The rearrangement links TRBV18 to TRBJ1-3; a possible D gene is TRBD1 (5 bases). The length of the CDR3 is 14 residues. Trimming took off 0 bases at V and 7 bases at J, with 10 bases between the two ends. Germline CDR1 is KGHSH and CDR2 is LQKENI. The CDR3 sequence is CASSPPSGTNTIYF. CDR3 DNA sequence: TGTGCCAGCTCACCACCGTCAGGGACCAACACCATATATTTT.

The chain is built from TRBV6-2 or TRBV6-3 and TRBJ2-3; D gene ambiguous. V was cut by 6 bases and J by 2 bases, with 9 bases left in between. The CDR3 runs 13 residues. CDR1 is MNHEY, CDR2 SVGEGT, per germline. This chain's CDR3 is CASSLSYTDTQYF. As DNA, the CDR3 is TGTGCCAGCAGCCTCTCCTACACAGATACGCAGTATTTT.

The rearrangement uses TRBV20-1 and TRBJ1-1, with TRBD1 matching over 7 bases. Germline assignment: CDR1 DFQATT and CDR2 SNEGSKA (reference sequence). With V trimmed by 3 bases and J by 0 bases, 7 bases remained unmatched. This CDR3 spans 15 amino acids. CDR3 in amino acids: CSASAKQGLNTEAFF. DNA for the CDR3: TGCAGTGCTAGTGCTAAACAGGGGTTGAACACTGAAGCTTTCTTT.

The chain uses TRBV18 and TRBJ2-2; 8 bases match TRBD1. The CDR3 covers 16 residues. The V gene end was trimmed by 4 bases and the J gene end by 2 bases; junction bases not matched to a gene: 6. Germline CDR1 is KGHSH and CDR2 is LQKENI. The DNA of the CDR3 is TGTGCCAGCTCACGTACCGGGACAGGCAACACCGGGGAGCTGTTTTTT. Amino acids: CASSRTGTGNTGELFF. Drawing the rest from reference TRBV18 and TRBJ2-2, the complete variable domain is NAGVMQNPRHLVRRRGQEARLRCSPMKGHSHVYWYRQLPEEGLKFMVYLQKENIIDESGMPKERFSAEFPKEGPSILRIQQVVRGDSAAYFCASSRTGTGNTGELFFGEGSRLTVL.

The gene calls are TRBV9 and TRBJ2-3; a weak D match, TRBD2 (7 bases). Trimming cost V 0 bases and J 3 bases, with 14 bases left between them. The CDR3 totals 16 residues. Germline V gene lookup returns CDR1 SGDLS and CDR2 YYNGEE. Here the CDR3 DNA reads TGTGCCAGCAGCGTAGCTTTGGGGAGGGGGACAGATACGCAGTATTTT. Its translation: CASSVALGRGTDTQYF.

The J gene is TRBJ1-1, the V gene TRBV21-1; the table calls TRBD1, which could not be checked here. TRBV21-1 is marked as a pseudogene. The CDR3 is made up of 10 amino acids. The CDR3 DNA reads as TGTGCCAGCAGCAAAAGGAACAGGGACTTT. Amino acid sequence: CASSKRNRDF.

The genes are TRBV12-3 or TRBV12-4 and TRBJ1-6; D may be TRBD1 (5 bases). Deletions cut 5 bases from V and 9 bases from J, with 8 bases between. This CDR3 is built from 12 residues. The CDR3 here is CASSRTGSPLHF. CDR3 sequence (DNA): TGTGCCAGCAGTCGAACAGGTTCACCCCTCCACTTT.

This clone showed up just a few times. The chain combines TRBV19 with TRBJ1-6; no definite D call. V was clipped by 5 bases and J by 1 base, with 9 bases between them. This CDR3 comprises 15 residues. CDR1 is LNHDA, CDR2 SQIVND, per germline (reference sequence). CDR3 sequence: CASSSDRSYNSPLHF. The CDR3, as DNA: TGTGCCAGTAGTTCGGACCGATCCTATAATTCACCCCTCCACTTT.

V usage is TRBV12-3 or TRBV12-4 and J usage is TRBJ2-1, with D possibly being TRBD1 or TRBD2 (5 bases each). This CDR3 has 13 amino acids. V was cut by 6 bases and J by 7 bases, with 13 bases left in between. Written as DNA, the CDR3 is TGTGCCAGCAGCAGGGATTCGGGGAATGAGCAGTTCTTC. Its translation is CASSRDSGNEQFF.

This clone has a single count. J is TRBJ1-1 and V is TRBV9, with 7 bases that match TRBD1. The germline V gene encodes CDR1 SGDLS and CDR2 YYNGEE. With 4 bases clipped from V and 4 bases from J, the junction kept 13 bases outside the gene matches. The CDR3 is 16 residues long. The CDR3 reads CASSPQSTGFGTEAFF. DNA for the CDR3: TGTGCCAGCAGCCCCCAATCGACAGGGTTCGGCACTGAAGCTTTCTTT.

This clone was counted only a few times. The chain links TRBV12-3 or TRBV12-4 to TRBJ1-6; D gene unclear. Trimming removed 1 base at V and 7 bases at J, with 5 bases between. There are 13 residues in the CDR3. The CDR3 region has the DNA TGTGCCAGCAGTTTAGATCGGAATTCACCCCTCCACTTT. Its protein is CASSLDRNSPLHF.

This clone came up a few times. The chain couples TRBV2 to TRBJ1-2; no clear D. The CDR3 is 14 residues long. CDR1 is SNHLY, CDR2 FYNNEI, per germline. V lost 1 base, J lost 2 bases, and 8 bases lay in between. The CDR3 loop is CASSEGVMNYGYTF. The DNA for the CDR3 is TGTGCCAGCAGTGAAGGGGTAATGAACTATGGCTACACCTTC.

The chain couples TRBV5-6 to TRBJ1-1; no clear D. Germline-derived CDR1 and CDR2 are SGHDT and YYEEEE. The CDR3 covers 16 residues. V was trimmed by 0 bases and J by 3 bases, leaving 15 bases between them. DNA of the CDR3: TGTGCCAGCAGCTTGGGAGCAGTAGTTCGGGACACTGAAGCTTTCTTT. It specifies CASSLGAVVRDTEAFF.

This chain uses TRBV7-6 with TRBJ2-3; 7 bases agree with TRBD2. The germline V gene has CDR1 SGHVS and CDR2 FNYEAQ. Trimming took 6 bases from V and 4 from J; bases not matched to a gene: 19. The CDR3 is made up of 18 amino acids. CDR3 DNA: TGTGCCAGCAGTTTCCAGCCCTCCCCCGGGGGGTTTGCAGATACGCAGTATTTT. Its protein product is CASSFQPSPGGFADTQYF.

The chain is built from TRBV2 and TRBJ2-1; no reliable D call. The CDR3 extends over 12 amino acids. Looked up from germline, CDR1 is SNHLY and CDR2 is FYNNEI. V was pared by 5 bases and J by 9 bases, with 11 bases between. CDR3 protein: CASSLALGEQFF. The CDR3 coding sequence is TGTGCCAGCAGTCTTGCCCTCGGTGAGCAGTTCTTC.

The chain combines TRBV6-1 with TRBJ2-3, with D perhaps assigned TRBD1 or TRBD2 (5 bases each). Trimming took 0 bases from V and 2 from J, leaving 12 bases between them. This CDR3 is built from 16 residues. Germline CDR1 is MNHNS and CDR2 is SASEGT. The CDR3 is CASSEASGPYTDTQYF. DNA of the CDR3: TGTGCCAGCAGTGAAGCCTCGGGACCCTACACAGATACGCAGTATTTT.

V usage is TRBV6-6 and J usage is TRBJ1-1, with a tentative D call TRBD1 (5 bases). V was trimmed by 1 base and J by 1 base, leaving 10 bases between them. The germline gives CDR1 MNHNY, CDR2 SVGAGI (reference sequence). The CDR3 covers 15 residues. The CDR3 coding sequence is TGTGCCAGCAGTTACTTGGGGCAGTCGAACACTGAAGCTTTCTTT. As protein: CASSYLGQSNTEAFF.

The gene calls are TRBV7-9 and TRBJ2-3; D may match TRBD1 or TRBD2 (5 bases each). CDR1 is SEHNR and CDR2 is FQNEAQ in the germline V gene (reference sequence). This CDR3 has 16 residues. With 5 bases removed from V and 3 bases from J, the gap between germline ends came to 18 bases. The CDR3 region has the DNA TGTGCCAGCAGCCGGTCGGGGCTAGTAAAAACAGATACGCAGTATTTT. Amino acid sequence: CASSRSGLVKTDTQYF.

In its sample, this clone was seen once. V and J are TRBV6-5 and TRBJ2-1; D tentatively fits TRBD1 or TRBD2 (7 bases each). Germline-derived CDR1 and CDR2 are MNHEY and SVGAGI. Trimming took off 6 bases at V and 9 bases at J, with 21 bases between the two ends. CDR3 size: 15 residues. Here the CDR3 DNA reads TGTGCCAGCAGCCCCTCAGGGGGAGGGCCTGGTGAGCAGTTCTTC. Amino acids: CASSPSGGGPGEQFF.

J is TRBJ1-5 and V is TRBV18; weak D call: TRBD1 (6 bases). The CDR3 runs 15 residues. Trimming left V 2 bases short and J 2 bases short, with 10 bases between. Germline V gene lookup returns CDR1 KGHSH and CDR2 LQKENI. The CDR3 region has the DNA TGTGCCAGCTCACCATGGCAGGGGCGCAATCAGCCCCAGCATTTT. This codes for CASSPWQGRNQPQHF.

The chain links TRBV9 to TRBJ1-3; 7 bases are a match to TRBD1. J was trimmed by 4 bases and V by 3 bases; bases with no gene match: 19. Germline CDR1 reads SGDLS; CDR2 reads YYNGEE. The CDR3 sequence is 19 residues long. CDR3 DNA: TGTGCCAGCAGCGCACGCGATCTACAGGGGCACCCTTCGGGAAACACCATATATTTT. It translates to CASSARDLQGHPSGNTIYF.

The chain links TRBV5-1 to TRBJ1-5; D uncertain. V lost 0 bases, J lost 2 bases, and 3 bases lay in between. Germline-derived CDR1 and CDR2 are SGHRS and YFSETQ. The length of the CDR3 is 13 residues. In nucleotides, the CDR3 is TGCGCCAGCAGCTTGGACGGCAATCAGCCCCAGCATTTT. This gives the protein CASSLDGNQPQHF.

This clone has only a few counts. The J gene is TRBJ2-1, the V gene TRBV11-3; the D is unclear. This CDR3 has 15 residues. Deletions cut 1 base from V and 6 bases from J, with 13 bases between. Germline V gene data show CDR1 as SGHNT and CDR2 as YENEEA. DNA for the CDR3: TGTGCCAGCAGCTTAGGTGGGGTCCCAGCCAATGAGCAGTTCTTC. Translated: CASSLGGVPANEQFF.

The chain is built from TRBV30 and TRBJ2-1; D remains ambiguous. Per the germline V gene, CDR1 is GTSNPN and CDR2 is SVGIG (reference sequence). The CDR3 runs 14 residues. V dropped 1 base and J dropped 1 base, with 8 bases sitting between them. CDR3 coding DNA: TGTGCCTGGAGTGAGCCGGCGTCCTACAATGAGCAGTTCTTC. Its protein is CAWSEPASYNEQFF.

The genes are TRBV5-1 and TRBJ1-1, with D hard to call. This CDR3 has 14 residues. Germline CDR1 and CDR2: SGHRS and YFSETQ. Trimming took 3 bases from V and 4 from J, leaving 13 bases between them. CDR3 loop: CASSSGPGSTEAFF. For the CDR3, the DNA is TGCGCCAGCAGCTCCGGTCCGGGGAGCACTGAAGCTTTCTTT.

This clone has more than one count but fewer than ten. Here the CDR3 reads CASSQVVLRIRRDGYTF. The CDR3 DNA reads as TGCGCCAGCAGCCAAGTAGTATTAAGAATAAGAAGAGACGGCTACACCTTC. This rearrangement joins TRBV4-1 to TRBJ1-2; no firm D call. Germline V gene sequence: CDR1 MGHRA, CDR2 YSYEKL. The length of the CDR3 is 17 residues. The V end was cut by 1 base, the J end by 8 bases, with 23 bases between.

The chain links TRBV6-2 or TRBV6-3 to TRBJ1-5; 10 nucleotides line up with TRBD1. CDR1 and CDR2 (germline): MNHEY, SVGEGT. Trimming removed 6 bases from V and 6 bases from J; junction bases left unmatched: 11. The CDR3 runs 16 residues. CDR3 sequence reads: CASSHMTGGAPQPQHF. CDR3 DNA: TGTGCCAGCAGCCATATGACAGGGGGCGCGCCTCAGCCCCAGCATTTT.

This rearrangement joins TRBV6-5 to TRBJ2-7, with D maybe TRBD1 (6 bases). Germline lookup yields CDR1 MNHEY and CDR2 SVGAGI. Trimming left V 5 bases short and J 0 bases short, with 11 bases between. This CDR3 spans 14 amino acids. CDR3 residues: CASSTNRASYEQYF. CDR3 in DNA: TGTGCCAGCAGTACGAACAGGGCCTCCTACGAGCAGTACTTC.